This TCR beta chain derives from a study of T cell repertoires in cytomegalovirus infection. Study context: Public signatures in TCR beta pointed to CMV infection and matching HLA type.

In TCRdb, the reads were re-called with MiXCR into one record per CDR3 protein. The profile shows fewer than 550,000 distinct CDR3 sequences, about 15% of them singletons. This clonotype has a count of ten or more. The antigen is unknown. Broader study findings: Ex vivo, HLA-C-restricted CMV-specific TCR beta clonotypes prevailed over the rest of the response.

With 7 bases removed from V and 0 bases from J, the gap between germline ends came to 15 bases. CDR3 length equals 15 residues. CDR1 SNHLY and CDR2 FYNNEI come from the germline V gene. V usage is TRBV2 and J usage is TRBJ1-1; perhaps TRBD1 as D (6 bases). The source material was CD8+ T cells from PBMCs. The TCR sequence derives from a human donor in good health (CMV status not recorded). Some clones in this sample may be carry-over from other donors' samples. The CDR3 sequence is CASTSKDSLNTEAFF. The DNA for the CDR3 is TGTGCCAGCACCTCCAAGGACAGTCTGAACACTGAAGCTTTCTTT.